One sample yielded the 29 T cell receptor beta chains listed below, sequenced in a study of beta chain features in type 1 diabetes. Findings and limits, study-wide: Researchers report that Type 1 diabetes patients had moderately but significantly shorter TCRB CDR3s across all four CD4+ subsets.

Sequenced material consisted of expressed TCRB transcripts (all of the isolated RNA was reverse transcribed). Repertoires were generated with immunoSEQ multiplex PCR, while TCRdb's copy carries only in-frame clones and drops some. The sample has around 50,000 clones, roughly 48% seen once. Their recognized antigens are unknown. The sample was stem cell memory CD4+ T cells from blood. Receptors originate from a young man with type 1 diabetes.

This clone appeared a few times. The chain joins TRBV7-2 to TRBJ2-7; 12 nucleotides align to TRBD2. In germline, CDR1 is SGHTA, CDR2 FQGNSA. This CDR3 region has 15 residues. The V gene end was trimmed by 5 bases and the J gene end by 6 bases; junction bases not matched to a gene: 8. CDR3 loop: CASSAGLAGLVEQYF. DNA for the CDR3: TGTGCCAGCAGCGCAGGACTAGCGGGACTGGTCGAGCAGTACTTC.

This clone came up once. The chain has TRBV28 and TRBJ1-3; 9 bases map to TRBD1. V lost 6 bases, J lost 3 bases, and 15 bases stayed unmatched. Germline lookup yields CDR1 MDHEN and CDR2 SYDVKM. This CDR3 is built from 18 residues. The CDR3 coding sequence is TGTGCCAGCAGACAAGTAGGGACAGGGATTTTTCTTGGAAACACCATATATTTT. Protein sequence: CASRQVGTGIFLGNTIYF.

The V gene is TRBV4-2, the J gene TRBJ1-3, with a possible D match to TRBD1 (6 bases). The germline CDR1 and CDR2 sequences are LGHNA and YNFKEQ. The ends were cut back, 0 bases at V and 0 bases at J, with 9 bases in the middle. The CDR3 consists of 16 residues. The CDR3 here is CASSQERTASGNTIYF. DNA of the CDR3: TGTGCCAGCAGCCAAGAACGGACAGCCTCTGGAAACACCATATATTTT.

This sequence joins TRBV11-2 and TRBJ2-6, with 13 nucleotides matching TRBD2. The ends lost 5 bases at V and 2 bases at J; junction bases unmatched: 6. From germline, CDR1 is SGHAT and CDR2 FQNNGV. CDR3 length equals 18 residues. CDR3 residues: CASSPPGTSGAGANVLTF. The CDR3 DNA reads as TGTGCCAGCAGCCCACCCGGGACTAGCGGGGCTGGGGCCAACGTCCTGACTTTC.

This clone was observed a few times. This chain uses TRBV28 with TRBJ2-7, with 9 bases lining up with TRBD2. The germline V gene encodes CDR1 MDHEN and CDR2 SYDVKM. The length of the CDR3 is 16 residues. With 0 bases clipped from V and 4 bases from J, the junction kept 7 bases outside the gene matches. The CDR3 reads CASSLWRAGGTYEQYF. The CDR3 DNA reads TGTGCCAGCAGTTTATGGAGGGCGGGGGGGACTTACGAGCAGTACTTC.

This clone was detected only a few times. The J gene is TRBJ2-4, the V gene TRBV19; TRBD2 matches at 7 bases. CDR3 size: 15 residues. Germline trimming cut 2 bases from V and 8 bases from J; bases unmatched to any gene: 9. From germline, CDR1 is LNHDA and CDR2 SQIVND (reference sequence). The CDR3 here is CASSITPTGRHIQYF. DNA of the CDR3: TGTGCCAGTAGTATAACCCCCACCGGGAGGCACATTCAGTACTTC.

The chain recombines TRBV27 with TRBJ2-3, with 8 positions matching TRBD2. CDR1 is MNHEY and CDR2 is SMNVEV in the germline V gene (reference sequence). The CDR3 is 14 residues long. V lost 8 bases and J lost 1; bases outside the gene matches: 5. The CDR3 region is CASGTSGRTDTQYF. Here the CDR3 DNA reads TGTGCCAGCGGAACTAGCGGACGCACAGATACGCAGTATTTT.

V and J are TRBV5-1 and TRBJ2-1; D is perhaps TRBD1 (5 bases). The germline V gene has CDR1 SGHRS and CDR2 YFSETQ. This CDR3 is 15 amino acids long. The V end lost 0 bases, the J end lost 9 bases, and 16 bases lay between the germline ends. DNA of the CDR3: TGCGCCAGCAGCTTGGGGTCCGGTTCAGGGCGTGAGCAGTTCTTC. Translating gives CASSLGSGSGREQFF.

The chain is built from TRBV6-5 and TRBJ1-1, with 7 nucleotides matching TRBD1. Losses at the gene ends were 7 bases for V and 0 bases for J; bases not matched to a gene: 5. The CDR3 spans 14 residues. The germline gives CDR1 MNHEY, CDR2 SVGAGI. The CDR3 is CASKTTGVNTEAFF. The CDR3 DNA follows: TGTGCCAGCAAAACTACAGGGGTGAACACTGAAGCTTTCTTT.

The rearrangement joins TRBV6-5 to TRBJ2-5; perhaps TRBD2 as D (5 bases). The CDR3 loop spans 16 amino acids. The V end was cut by 0 bases, the J end by 1 base, with 12 bases between. CDR1 is MNHEY and CDR2 is SVGAGI in the germline V gene. This CDR3 is CASSYSGSEGQETQYF. The DNA of the CDR3 is TGTGCCAGCAGTTACTCTGGTAGCGAGGGCCAAGAGACCCAGTACTTC.

In this sample, this clone turned up a few times. This chain joins TRBV18 and TRBJ2-7; D is undetermined. The ends were cut back, 5 bases at V and 0 bases at J, with 8 bases in the middle. Per germline, CDR1 KGHSH and CDR2 LQKENI. The CDR3 runs to 13 residues. CDR3 region: CASSSASSYEQYF. CDR3 bases: TGTGCCAGCTCATCCGCTAGCTCCTACGAGCAGTACTTC.

The chain employs TRBV19 and TRBJ2-7; TRBD1 might be the D (6 bases). The V end lost 4 bases, the J end lost 2 bases, and 9 bases lay between the germline ends. The CDR3 is 13 residues long. CDR1 and CDR2 from the germline V gene are LNHDA and SQIVND (reference sequence). CDR3 bases: TGTGCCAGTAGTAGGGACACTACCTACGAGCAGTACTTC. The encoded protein is CASSRDTTYEQYF.

The chain employs TRBV4-3 and TRBJ1-4, with D uncertain. The CDR3 spans 13 residues. Deletions cut 1 base from V and 8 bases from J, with 8 bases between. Germline V gene lookup returns CDR1 LGHNA and CDR2 YSLEER. As DNA, the CDR3 is TGCGCCAGCAGCCAAGCGTTCAGGGAAAAACTGTTTTTT. Residues: CASSQAFREKLFF.

Of note for this clone: Germline and junction disagree at one end, which may indicate a read error. The chain links TRBV19 to TRBJ1-5; D is unresolved. The CDR3 is 15 residues long. Germline lookup yields CDR1 LNHDA and CDR2 SQIVND (reference sequence). CDR3 residues: CASSLTGYSNQPQHF. CDR3 DNA: TGTGCCAGTAGTTTAACTGGATATAGCAATCAACCCCAGCATTTT.

This clone was seen more than once but under ten times. The V gene is TRBV27, the J gene TRBJ2-7; TRBD2 matches 14 bases. The CDR3 extends over 15 amino acids. V shed 8 bases and J 6 bases; nucleotides not matched to a gene: 9. CDR1 is MNHEY, CDR2 SMNVEV, per germline (reference sequence). For the CDR3, the DNA is TGTGCCAGCCGCAGCCTGACTAGCGGGAGGGGCGAGCAGTACTTC. It codes for CASRSLTSGRGEQYF.

V usage is TRBV19 and J usage is TRBJ2-2; 13 nucleotides agree with TRBD2. With 6 bases clipped from V and 2 bases from J, the junction kept 15 bases outside the gene matches. This CDR3 comprises 20 residues. The germline CDR1 and CDR2 sequences are LNHDA and SQIVND (reference sequence). The chain's CDR3 is CASRRPPGLAGRDNTGELFF. The DNA of the CDR3 is TGTGCCAGTAGGCGCCCGCCGGGACTAGCGGGAAGGGATAACACCGGGGAGCTGTTTTTT.

The chain has TRBV28 and TRBJ2-3; D might be TRBD2 (6 bases). This CDR3 comprises 15 residues. Germline assignment: CDR1 MDHEN and CDR2 SYDVKM. V dropped 5 bases and J dropped 0 bases, with 12 bases sitting between them. The chain's CDR3 is CASSPGGASTDTQYF. The CDR3 nucleotides read TGTGCCAGCAGTCCGGGCGGGGCTAGCACAGATACGCAGTATTTT. Full variable domain (rest looked up from reference TRBV28 and TRBJ2-3): DVKVTQSSRYLVKRTGEKVFLECVQDMDHENMFWYRQDPGLGLRLIYFSYDVKMKEKGDIPEGYSVSREKKERFSLILESASTNQTSMYLCASSPGGASTDTQYFGPGTRLTVL.

This clone showed up just a few times. J is TRBJ1-5 and V is TRBV10-3; D is possibly TRBD1 (6 bases). With 2 bases removed from V and 7 bases from J, the gap between germline ends came to 18 bases. The CDR3 covers 16 residues. The V gene's germline CDR1 is ENHRY and CDR2 SYGVKD. Here the CDR3 reads CAISEGQLEINQPQHF. The DNA of the CDR3 is TGTGCCATCAGTGAGGGACAGCTGGAGATAAACCAGCCCCAGCATTTT.

The V and J genes are TRBV5-1 and TRBJ2-1; a weak D match, TRBD2 (6 bases). The V gene lost 7 bases and the J gene lost 9 bases, with 20 bases spanning the gap. The CDR3 spans 14 residues. Germline CDR1 and CDR2: SGHRS and YFSETQ. CDR3 residues: CASARGLYLGEQFF. DNA for the CDR3: TGCGCCAGCGCGCGGGGACTTTATCTTGGTGAGCAGTTCTTC.

This clone was picked up a small number of times. The V gene is TRBV5-1, the J gene TRBJ2-1; 7 positions match TRBD2. This CDR3 region has 13 residues. V was pared by 6 bases and J by 15 bases, with 15 bases of the junction left unmatched. Germline V gene lookup returns CDR1 SGHRS and CDR2 YFSETQ. CDR3 bases: TGCGCCAGCAACCTTTTCGGCGGGAGTGTCGTGTTCTTC. It translates to CASNLFGGSVVFF.

This clone was counted between two and nine times. The chain carries TRBV7-8 and TRBJ1-5, with unresolved D. Germline values: CDR1 SGHVS, CDR2 FQNEAQ. There are 13 residues in the CDR3. V lost 2 bases and J lost 4, with 6 bases in between. In nucleotides, the CDR3 is TGTGCCAGCAGCTTACAGATTAATCAGCCCCAGCATTTT. Translation gives CASSLQINQPQHF.

This clone was picked up a small number of times. This rearrangement joins TRBV30 to TRBJ2-3; the D is unclear. This CDR3 is 12 amino acids long. Germline CDR1 GTSNPN, CDR2 SVGIG (reference sequence). Trimming removed 2 bases at V and 4 bases at J, with 7 bases between. CDR3 sequence reads: CAWSRTSDTQYF. The DNA for the CDR3 is TGTGCCTGGAGTCGTACTTCAGATACGCAGTATTTT.

This clone was picked up a small number of times. The genes are TRBV28 and TRBJ1-2; 7 bases match TRBD1. This CDR3 comprises 15 residues. The V gene's germline CDR1 is MDHEN and CDR2 SYDVKM. The trim removed 6 bases at V and 0 bases at J, leaving 7 bases unmatched. The CDR3: CASSVWDSSNYGYTF. CDR3 sequence (DNA): TGTGCCAGCAGCGTTTGGGACAGCTCTAACTATGGCTACACCTTC.

The chain uses TRBV2 and TRBJ2-7; D possibly corresponds to TRBD1 (6 bases). CDR3 size: 13 residues. The ends were cut back, 10 bases at V and 4 bases at J, with 17 bases in the middle. The germline CDR1 and CDR2 sequences are SNHLY and FYNNEI. The CDR3 region has the DNA TGTGCCACCTTAAAGGACAGTACTTACGAGCAGTACTTC. It is translated as CATLKDSTYEQYF.

The chain is built from TRBV18 and TRBJ1-4; 8 bases align to TRBD1. Germline V gene data show CDR1 as KGHSH and CDR2 as LQKENI. CDR3 length: 16 residues. V was clipped by 6 bases and J by 0 bases; unmatched bases: 6. The CDR3 DNA sequence: TGTGCCAGCTCGGACAGGGTCCTTGCAACTAATGAAAAACTGTTTTTT. It is translated as CASSDRVLATNEKLFF.

V is TRBV18 and J is TRBJ1-5, with a tentative D call TRBD1 (5 bases). CDR1 and CDR2 (germline): KGHSH, LQKENI. Trimming stripped 5 bases from V and 5 bases from J, with 10 bases between. The CDR3 is 13 residues long. CDR3 residues: CASSFGGDQPQHF. The CDR3 nucleotides read TGTGCCAGCTCATTCGGAGGGGATCAGCCCCAGCATTTT.

This clone was detected a few times. The rearrangement joins TRBV6-5 to TRBJ2-5, with TRBD2 matching 9 bases. This CDR3 has 14 residues. The V and J ends lost 3 bases and 6 bases, in that order; junction bases with no gene match: 5. The germline gives CDR1 MNHEY, CDR2 SVGAGI. The CDR3 DNA is TGTGCCAGCAGTTATGGGACTAGCAGGAAGACCCAGTACTTC. Amino acid sequence: CASSYGTSRKTQYF.

V is TRBV11-2 and J is TRBJ1-1; TRBD1 might be the D (5 bases). Per the germline V gene, CDR1 is SGHAT and CDR2 is FQNNGV. This CDR3 is built from 15 residues. Trimming took 2 bases from V and 1 from J, leaving 11 bases between them. CDR3 nucleotide sequence: TGTGCCAGCAGCTTATATCCCGGGGGGAACACTGAAGCTTTCTTT. Its protein product is CASSLYPGGNTEAFF.

The rearrangement joins TRBV28 to TRBJ1-5; a weak D match, TRBD1 (6 bases). With 7 bases removed from V and 3 bases from J, the gap between germline ends came to 19 bases. Germline V gives CDR1 MDHEN, CDR2 SYDVKM. This CDR3 comprises 16 residues. The CDR3 region has the DNA TGTGCCAGCAATCATCGGGTGGACAGAGCCAATCAGCCCCAGCATTTT. It codes for CASNHRVDRANQPQHF.